Following are 3 T cell receptor beta chains from one sample sequenced in a study of cytomegalovirus exposure and HLA in healthy donors. The PCR used 60 Vbeta and 13 Jbeta primers. Method: immunoSEQ multiplex PCR; TCRdb's copy keeps in-frame clones and lacks some. The sample includes around 210,000 clones, approximately 85% of them seen just once. Specimen: PBMCs. These receptors were taken from a girl aged 2 to 10 in good health and CMV-seronegative.

V usage is TRBV6-5 and J usage is TRBJ2-6, with 8 bases aligning to TRBD1. Germline lookup yields CDR1 MNHEY and CDR2 SVGAGI. Germline trimming cut 4 bases from V and 2 bases from J; bases unmatched to any gene: 1. The CDR3 length is 15 residues. The CDR3 nucleotides read TGTGCCAGCAGTTTACAGGGGGCTGGGGCCAACGTCCTGACTTTC. As protein: CASSLQGAGANVLTF.

The V gene is TRBV6-6, the J gene TRBJ2-3; D is possibly TRBD1 (5 bases). This CDR3 spans 11 amino acids. Germline CDR1 is MNHNY and CDR2 is SVGAGI (reference sequence). V was cut by 8 bases and J by 5 bases, with 8 bases left in between. The chain's CDR3 is CASERGDTQYF. As DNA, the CDR3 is TGTGCCAGCGAAAGGGGAGATACGCAGTATTTT.

The V call is TRBV20-1, the J call TRBJ2-1, with D perhaps TRBD2 (6 bases). Germline CDR1 reads DFQATT; CDR2 reads SNEGSKA (reference sequence). V was pared by 7 bases and J by 7 bases, with 11 bases between. CDR3 size: 11 residues. CDR3 in DNA: TGCAGTGAACTAGCAGGGAATGAGCAGTTCTTC. Protein: CSELAGNEQFF.